The present T cell receptor (beta chain) was sequenced within a study of control samples from healthy donors and cancer patients. The length of the CDR3 is 18 residues. The germline V and J ends were trimmed by 4 bases and 1 base, with 18 bases remaining between them. The germline V gene encodes CDR1 KGHDR and CDR2 SFDVKD. Sequencing used immunoSEQ multiplex PCR; TCRdb keeps in-frame clones, though not all of them. Of about 76,000 clones listed, approximately 88% were seen once; the top ten hold about 9.9%. Sequenced sample: PBMCs. V usage is TRBV24-1 and J usage is TRBJ2-2; tentative D call: TRBD1 (6 bases). This sequence originates from a woman aged 45 to 65 with colorectal cancer. DNA for the CDR3: TGTGCCACCAGTGAACGGACAGCTCTGAGGGAGAACACCGGGGAGCTGTTTTTT. Its translation: CATSERTALRENTGELFF.